This T cell receptor (beta chain) derives from a study of yellow fever vaccine responses in identical twins. As regards this clonotype: Its matching antigen is unknown.

The CDR3 covers 13 residues. V shed 2 bases and J shed 2 bases, with 4 bases lying between them. Germline V CDR1 and CDR2: KGHSH, LQKENI. TCRdb itself ran the RT-PCR reads through MiXCR, one entry per CDR3 protein. This sample has 13,000 or so distinct CDR3 sequences, with about 83% found just once. Study-level findings and limits: Twins reportedly showed a vaccine T cell response that seemed partly convergent and partly personalized.

The chain recombines TRBV18 with TRBJ2-1; D not certain. The sequence derives from a woman aged 18-29 years who received the yellow fever vaccine. The sequencing here drew on T cells from blood (PBMCs), unsorted or a sorted subset (not recorded which), taken before or after yellow fever vaccination (not recorded which). Written as DNA, the CDR3 is TGTGCCAGCTCACCAAACCCCTACAATGAGCAGTTCTTC. It encodes CASSPNPYNEQFF.